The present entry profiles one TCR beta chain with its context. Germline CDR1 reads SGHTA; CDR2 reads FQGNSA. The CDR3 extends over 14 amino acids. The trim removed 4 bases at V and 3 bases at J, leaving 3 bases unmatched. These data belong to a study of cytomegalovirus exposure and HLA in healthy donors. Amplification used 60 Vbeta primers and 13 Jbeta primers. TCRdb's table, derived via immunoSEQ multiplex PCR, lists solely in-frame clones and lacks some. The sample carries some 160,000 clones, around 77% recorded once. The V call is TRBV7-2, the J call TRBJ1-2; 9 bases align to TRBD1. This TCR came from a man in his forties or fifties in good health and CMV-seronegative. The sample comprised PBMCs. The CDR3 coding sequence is TGTGCCAGCAGCTCGGGACAGGGCCACTATGGCTACACCTTC. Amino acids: CASSSGQGHYGYTF.